Following are 2 T cell receptor beta chains from one sample sequenced in a study of response to subunit inactivated influenza vaccine. One entry per CDR3 protein, called by TCRdb with MiXCR from the RT-PCR reads. The data contain 490,000 or so distinct CDR3 sequences, 6% to 9% of them singletons. The sequencing here drew on PBMCs from blood, taken less than 25 months after vaccination. The receptors stem from a man in his fifties or sixties who received an inactivated influenza vaccine.

Only a few counts were recorded for this clonotype. The V and J genes are TRBV11-2 and TRBJ1-4; 8 positions match TRBD1. After removal of 4 bases from V and 5 bases from J, the junction contained 9 bases not matched to a gene. The CDR3 has 16 amino acids. Germline V lookup: CDR1 SGHAT, CDR2 FQNNGV. The CDR3 region has the DNA TGTGCCAGCAGCTCGCGGACAGGGCAGGCGAATGAAAAACTGTTTTTT. Translation gives CASSSRTGQANEKLFF.

This clonotype was recorded a few times. The chain links TRBV6-5 to TRBJ2-7; 7 nucleotides align to TRBD2. The length of the CDR3 is 15 residues. The germline CDR1 and CDR2 sequences are MNHEY and SVGAGI. The ends lost 0 bases at V and 6 bases at J; junction bases unmatched: 8. For the CDR3, the DNA is TGTGCCAGCAGTTACTCGACTAGCCTAGTCGGCGAGCAGTACTTC. Amino acid sequence: CASSYSTSLVGEQYF.